Below are 17 T cell receptor beta chains sequenced from a single sample in a study of neurological immune-mediated disorders. TCRdb itself ran the 5' RACE reads through MiXCR, one entry per CDR3 protein. The table records 80,000 or so distinct CDR3 sequences, 9.4% of them present only once. Sequences were obtained from PBMCs. The receptors were gathered from a man aged 50-60 years in good health.

This clonotype occurred many times. The chain uses TRBV27 and TRBJ2-3, with TRBD2 identical over 11 bases. The CDR3 runs to 16 residues. Germline loops: CDR1 MNHEY, CDR2 SMNVEV (reference sequence). Germline trimming cut 4 bases from V and 5 bases from J; bases unmatched to any gene: 8. The CDR3 is CASSSLAGGPVDTQYF. For the CDR3, the DNA is TGTGCCAGCAGTTCCTTAGCGGGGGGGCCCGTAGATACGCAGTATTTT.

This clonotype was seen at least ten times. The chain recombines TRBV6-5 with TRBJ1-4; weak D call: TRBD1 (5 bases). With 2 bases removed from V and 4 bases from J, the gap between germline ends came to 11 bases. The CDR3 covers 15 residues. CDR1 is MNHEY, CDR2 SVGAGI, per germline. The CDR3 loop reads CASSYTTGLNEKLFF. The CDR3 DNA reads as TGTGCCAGCAGTTACACGACGGGGCTTAATGAAAAACTGTTTTTT.

As regards this clonotype: A read error may produce the germline difference seen at one junction end. V gene TRBV4-3 combines with J gene TRBJ2-1; the D gene is possibly TRBD2 (6 bases). In germline, CDR1 is LGHNA, CDR2 YSLEER. CDR3 length: 15 amino acids. The DNA of the CDR3 is TGCGCCAGCAGCCAAGAAATCGGGGGTCCAAATGAGCAATTCTTC. It encodes CASSQEIGGPNEQFF.

This clonotype was recorded many times. The chain has TRBV7-2 and TRBJ2-2; tentative D call: TRBD2 (6 bases). CDR3 size: 13 residues. Trimming shortened V by 5 bases and J by 6 bases, and 10 bases separated the two germline ends. CDR1 is SGHTA, CDR2 FQGNSA, per germline. The CDR3 coding sequence is TGTGCCAGCAGCGGAGGGTTTTCCGGGGAGCTGTTTTTT. Amino acid sequence: CASSGGFSGELFF.

This clonotype was observed at least ten times. This chain joins TRBV5-1 and TRBJ2-2; 11 bases agree with TRBD2. The ends lost 9 bases at V and 2 bases at J; junction bases unmatched: 3. The CDR3 loop spans 14 amino acids. The germline V gene encodes CDR1 SGHRS and CDR2 YFSETQ. The CDR3 sequence: CATTSGGNTGELFF. The CDR3 DNA is TGCGCCACCACTAGCGGGGGAAACACCGGGGAGCTGTTTTTT.

This clonotype was counted ten times or more. The rearrangement uses TRBV29-1 and TRBJ2-7, with 9 bases lining up with TRBD1. The V gene end was trimmed by 4 bases and the J gene end by 5 bases; junction bases not matched to a gene: 6. CDR3 size: 13 residues. Germline CDR1 SQVTM, CDR2 ANQGSEA. The chain's CDR3 is CSVAGTGRNEQYF. DNA for the CDR3: TGCAGCGTTGCCGGGACAGGGAGAAACGAGCAGTACTTC.

The table lists this clonotype with many counts. The chain couples TRBV19 to TRBJ1-5; D possibly corresponds to TRBD1 (6 bases). The CDR3 consists of 16 residues. Germline values: CDR1 LNHDA, CDR2 SQIVND (reference sequence). The germline V and J ends were trimmed by 6 bases and 4 bases, with 19 bases remaining between them. The CDR3 region is CASSGGPGTPNQPQHF. CDR3 DNA: TGTGCCAGTAGCGGCGGGCCCGGGACACCAAATCAGCCCCAGCATTTT. The entire variable domain, with the rest obtained from reference TRBV19 and TRBJ1-5, is as follows: DGGITQSPKYLFRKEGQNVTLSCEQNLNHDAMYWYRQDPGQGLRLIYYSQIVNDFQKGDIAEGYSVSREKKESFPLTVTSAQKNPTAFYLCASSGGPGTPNQPQHFGDGTRLSIL.

In this sample, this clonotype turned up many times. This chain joins TRBV6-1 and TRBJ2-5; tentative D call: TRBD2 (6 bases). The CDR3 is made up of 13 amino acids. The V gene's germline CDR1 is MNHNS and CDR2 SASEGT. V was clipped by 6 bases and J by 1 base, with 9 bases between them. Here the CDR3 DNA reads TGTGCCAGCAGAAAGCGGGCCCAAGAGACCCAGTACTTC. Protein sequence: CASRKRAQETQYF.

This clonotype was detected many times. The V call is TRBV11-2, the J call TRBJ1-5; D unclear. This CDR3 region has 13 residues. Germline V gene data show CDR1 as SGHAT and CDR2 as FQNNGV. V shed 5 bases and J shed 3 bases, with 8 bases lying between them. The CDR3, as DNA: TGTGCCAGCAGCGTCTCGGACAATCAGCCCCAGCATTTT. It encodes CASSVSDNQPQHF. Full variable domain (outside the CDR3, taken from reference TRBV11-2 and TRBJ1-5): EAGVAQSPRYKIIEKRQSVAFWCNPISGHATLYWYQQILGQGPKLLIQFQNNGVVDDSQLPKDRFSAERLKGVDSTLKIQPAKLEDSAVYLCASSVSDNQPQHFGDGTRLSIL.

This clonotype has ten or more counts. The genes are TRBV21-1 and TRBJ2-7; the table's D call of TRBD1 was not tested on the DNA. TRBV21-1 constitutes a pseudogene. The CDR3 has 16 residues. The CDR3 loop is CASSKVAPDSSYEQYF. The CDR3 DNA follows: TGTGCCAGCAGCAAAGTGGCCCCGGACAGTTCCTACGAGCAGTACTTC.

This clonotype has a count of ten or more. The chain couples TRBV12-3 or TRBV12-4 to TRBJ1-1; a weak D match, TRBD1 (6 bases). V lost 8 bases to trimming and J lost 0 bases, with 16 bases between them. CDR3 length equals 15 residues. The CDR3 loop reads CASAPGGGMNTEAFF. The CDR3, as DNA: TGTGCCAGCGCTCCTGGGGGGGGCATGAACACTGAAGCTTTCTTT.

This clonotype has ten or more counts. V and J are TRBV7-8 and TRBJ2-2, with 14 positions matching TRBD2. The V gene end was trimmed by 5 bases and the J gene end by 6 bases; junction bases not matched to a gene: 5. Looked up from germline, CDR1 is SGHVS and CDR2 is FQNEAQ. This CDR3 spans 16 amino acids. The CDR3 spells CASSAPGLAGAGELFF. CDR3 in DNA: TGTGCCAGCAGCGCACCGGGACTAGCGGGGGCCGGGGAGCTGTTTTTT. Filled out from reference TRBV7-8 and TRBJ2-2, the complete variable domain reads GAGVSQSPRYKVAKRGQDVALRCDPISGHVSLFWYQQALGQGPEFLTYFQNEAQLDKSGLPSDRFFAERPEGSVSTLKIQRTQQEDSAVYLCASSAPGLAGAGELFFGEGSRLTVL.

This chain links TRBV30 with TRBJ1-1; D may be TRBD1 (5 bases). V gave up 0 bases and J gave up 11 bases, with 10 bases separating them. CDR1 GTSNPN and CDR2 SVGIG come from the germline V gene (reference sequence). The CDR3 is 11 residues long. The DNA for the CDR3 is TGTGCCTGGAGTGTAATGGGGCTCGCTTTCTTT. It encodes CAWSVMGLAFF.

In its sample, this clonotype was seen many times. The chain uses TRBV9 and TRBJ1-1; D remains ambiguous. CDR1 is SGDLS, CDR2 YYNGEE, per germline. There are 14 residues in the CDR3. V was trimmed by 0 bases and J by 9 bases, leaving 15 bases between them. CDR3 DNA sequence: TGTGCCAGCAGCGTAGTAGGACGGGGAGATCAAGCTTTCTTT. Encoded protein: CASSVVGRGDQAFF.

This clonotype was seen many times. The chain couples TRBV5-1 to TRBJ2-5; tentatively, D is TRBD1 (6 bases). V gave up 5 bases and J gave up 3 bases, with 20 bases separating them. Germline lookup yields CDR1 SGHRS and CDR2 YFSETQ. The CDR3 is 16 amino acids. The CDR3 spells CASSTNPGQRKETQYF. CDR3 bases: TGCGCCAGCAGTACAAACCCGGGACAACGAAAAGAGACCCAGTACTTC.

This clonotype was seen repeatedly, ten times or more. The chain carries TRBV12-3 or TRBV12-4 and TRBJ1-4, with 7 bases fitting TRBD1. This CDR3 contains 15 residues. V was pared by 5 bases and J by 5 bases, with 8 bases of the junction left unmatched. Here the CDR3 reads CASSQPGQQNEKLFF. The CDR3 bases are TGTGCCAGCAGTCAGCCGGGACAGCAGAATGAAAAACTGTTTTTT.

This clonotype was detected ten times or more. The genes are TRBV12-3 or TRBV12-4 and TRBJ2-1; 13 nucleotides align to TRBD2. The CDR3 contains 16 residues. The trim removed 5 bases at V and 3 bases at J, leaving 4 bases unmatched. The CDR3 bases are TGTGCCAGCAGTCGGACTAGCGGGAGTTTCTACAATGAGCAGTTCTTC. Amino acids: CASSRTSGSFYNEQFF.